Each of the 20 T cell receptor beta chains below was sequenced from the same sample in a study of CD8+CD57+ T cells in acquired aplastic anemia. The TCR beta profiling, which covered VDJ combination and CDR3 sequence, was carried out using genomic DNA as the template. TCRdb itself ran the reads through MiXCR, one entry per CDR3 protein. In the table there are over 150,000 distinct CDR3 sequences, around 63% of which are singletons. Sequencing was done on patients that had shown CD8+CD57+ cell expansion by flow cytometry. Specimen: sorted CD4+, CD8+, or CD8+CD57+ T cells (not recorded which) from PBMCs. These receptors were obtained from a human donor with aplastic anemia.

On this clonotype: This CDR3 is missing its conserved last phenylalanine or tryptophan, likely due to a read error. The rearrangement joins TRBV19 to TRBJ1-1; D ambiguous. The CDR3 extends over 11 amino acids. Trimming shortened V by 4 bases and J by 3 bases, and 3 bases separated the two germline ends. Per germline, CDR1 LNHDA and CDR2 SQIVND (reference sequence). CDR3 bases: TGTGCCAGTAGTACGCACACTGAAGCTTTCTCT. This encodes CASSTHTEAFS.

At least ten counts were recorded for this clonotype. V gene TRBV3-1 combines with J gene TRBJ2-5; unclear D gene. V was pared by 1 base and J by 2 bases, with 11 bases between. The CDR3 is made up of 15 amino acids. Germline values: CDR1 LGHDT, CDR2 YNNKEL (reference sequence). The CDR3 protein is CASSQVPASQETQYF. The CDR3 coding sequence is TGTGCCAGCAGCCAAGTCCCCGCTAGTCAAGAGACCCAGTACTTC.

The chain is built from TRBV20-1 and TRBJ2-1; D is perhaps TRBD1 or TRBD2 (5 bases each). CDR3 length: 17 amino acids. Germline-derived CDR1 and CDR2 are DFQATT and SNEGSKA (reference sequence). V lost 1 base and J lost 0, with 16 bases in between. In DNA, the CDR3 is TGCAGTGCTAGAGGGGGGTGGGGTTCTAGCTCCTACAATGAGCAGTTCTTC. Protein sequence: CSARGGWGSSSYNEQFF.

The chain recombines TRBV12-3 or TRBV12-4 with TRBJ2-1; a possible D gene is TRBD1 (6 bases). This CDR3 spans 12 amino acids. Trimming shortened V by 1 base and J by 12 bases, and 10 bases separated the two germline ends. CDR3 DNA: TGTGCCAGCAGTTTAGATAGGGGGAGGCAGTTCTTC. It specifies CASSLDRGRQFF.

The chain has TRBV2 and TRBJ2-2, with TRBD1 as a possible D gene (6 bases). The CDR3 consists of 15 residues. CDR1 is SNHLY and CDR2 is FYNNEI in the germline V gene. V was cut by 0 bases and J by 7 bases, with 12 bases left in between. The CDR3 region has the DNA TGTGCCAGCAGTGAAGCGCTACAGGGTGACGGGGAGCTGTTTTTT. It translates to CASSEALQGDGELFF. Using reference TRBV2 and TRBJ2-2 for the parts outside the CDR3, the full variable domain is EPEVTQTPSHQVTQMGQEVILRCVPISNHLYFYWYRQILGQKVEFLVSFYNNEISEKSEIFDDQFSVERPDGSNFTLKIRSTKLEDSAMYFCASSEALQGDGELFFGEGSRLTVL.

This clonotype was detected a few times. The chain is built from TRBV7-3 and TRBJ2-1, with 9 bases that match TRBD1. CDR3 length equals 13 residues. J lost 5 bases, V lost 5 bases, and 1 base had no gene match. CDR1 is SGHTA, CDR2 FQGTGA, per germline. The DNA for the CDR3 is TGTGCCAGCAGCGGACAGGGGAACAATGAGCAGTTCTTC. Amino acids: CASSGQGNNEQFF.

The chain links TRBV7-9 to TRBJ2-2, with D perhaps TRBD1 (5 bases). The germline CDR1 and CDR2 sequences are SEHNR and FQNEAQ (reference sequence). The CDR3 runs to 13 residues. The V and J ends lost 5 bases and 6 bases respectively, with 10 bases between them. The CDR3 region has the DNA TGTGCCAGCAGCCCCAGGGTGGCCGGGGAGCTGTTTTTT. Its translation is CASSPRVAGELFF.

J is TRBJ2-7 and V is TRBV28; the D is unclear. V was clipped by 6 bases and J by 5 bases, with 11 bases between them. Germline values: CDR1 MDHEN, CDR2 SYDVKM. This CDR3 contains 12 residues. The CDR3 DNA sequence: TGTGCCAGCAGCATTCCGGGTAACGAGCAGTACTTC. It translates to CASSIPGNEQYF.

This clonotype appeared many times. This rearrangement joins TRBV11-2 to TRBJ1-4; perhaps TRBD1 as D (5 bases). Germline V gives CDR1 SGHAT, CDR2 FQNNGV. The CDR3 covers 14 residues. Trimming left V 6 bases short and J 4 bases short, with 12 bases between. The CDR3 nucleotides are TGTGCCAGCAGTTCAGGGATGAATAATGAAAAACTGTTTTTT. This encodes CASSSGMNNEKLFF.

This clonotype turned up a few times. As DNA, the CDR3 is TGCAGTGTAGGTGGGAATGAGCAGTTCTTC. Translating gives CSVGGNEQFF. The rearrangement uses TRBV20-1 and TRBJ2-1; D is unresolved. V lost 7 bases to trimming and J lost 7 bases, with 8 bases between them. The CDR3 is 10 residues long. Germline CDR1 and CDR2: DFQATT and SNEGSKA (reference sequence).

This chain joins TRBV29-1 and TRBJ1-6, with D perhaps TRBD1 (5 bases). The V gene's germline CDR1 is SQVTM and CDR2 ANQGSEA. V dropped 3 bases and J dropped 5 bases, with 14 bases sitting between them. This CDR3 is built from 15 residues. CDR3 nucleotide sequence: TGCAGCGTTGAGCGAGGGGAATATCATAATTCACCCCTCCACTTT. Amino acids: CSVERGEYHNSPLHF.

The chain recombines TRBV7-9 with TRBJ1-6, with unresolved D. V dropped 4 bases and J dropped 9 bases, with 13 bases sitting between them. CDR3 length: 14 amino acids. The germline CDR1 and CDR2 sequences are SEHNR and FQNEAQ (reference sequence). CDR3 protein: CASSSPRPGSPLHF. The DNA of the CDR3 is TGTGCCAGCAGCTCCCCGAGACCGGGTTCACCCCTCCACTTT.

This clonotype is a singleton in its sample. The chain uses TRBV5-1 and TRBJ2-7, with 7 bases aligning to TRBD2. Per the germline V gene, CDR1 is SGHRS and CDR2 is YFSETQ. This CDR3 is built from 14 residues. The junction had 12 bases not matched to a gene; V was cut back by 6 bases and J by 6 bases. In nucleotides, the CDR3 is TGCGCCAGCATGAACGCGGGAGCCGCTAGCGAGCAGTACTTC. It specifies CASMNAGAASEQYF. Supplemented by reference TRBV5-1 and TRBJ2-7, the full variable domain reads KAGVTQTPRYLIKTRGQQVTLSCSPISGHRSVSWYQQTPGQGLQFLFEYFSETQRNKGNFPGRFSGRQFSNSRSEMNVSTLELGDSALYLCASMNAGAASEQYFGPGTRLTVT.

This clonotype has ten or more counts. The gene calls are TRBV7-9 and TRBJ2-1; 9 bases line up with TRBD1. The CDR3 runs to 14 residues. Germline V gives CDR1 SEHNR, CDR2 FQNEAQ (reference sequence). The V and J ends lost 3 bases and 7 bases, in that order; junction bases with no gene match: 4. CDR3 sequence (DNA): TGTGCCAGCAGCTTGACAGGGGGGAGGAATGAGCAGTTCTTC. This translates into CASSLTGGRNEQFF.

The chain recombines TRBV19 with TRBJ1-2, with 8 bases fitting TRBD1. V lost 6 bases, J lost 5 bases, and 5 bases stayed unmatched. CDR3 length: 13 residues. Per germline, CDR1 LNHDA and CDR2 SQIVND (reference sequence). CDR3 region: CASRQGQAYGYTF. In DNA form, the CDR3 reads TGTGCCAGTAGGCAGGGACAGGCGTATGGCTACACCTTC.

This clonotype was recorded once. The chain couples TRBV2 to TRBJ2-7, with D maybe TRBD1 (5 bases). The CDR3 covers 17 residues. Germline CDR1 and CDR2: SNHLY and FYNNEI. V shed 0 bases and J shed 3 bases, with 18 bases lying between them. The CDR3 protein is CASSEARRGREYYEQYF. Written as DNA, the CDR3 is TGTGCCAGCAGTGAAGCGCGAAGGGGCAGAGAATACTACGAGCAGTACTTC.

This clonotype has a handful of counts. This rearrangement joins TRBV20-1 to TRBJ2-7; D is ambiguous. Trimming took off 3 bases at V and 7 bases at J, with 19 bases between the two ends. Germline CDR1 reads DFQATT; CDR2 reads SNEGSKA (reference sequence). CDR3 length: 14 residues. For the CDR3, the DNA is TGCAGTGCTAGGGATCTGCGGTTCTACAATGAGCAGTACTTC. Protein sequence: CSARDLRFYNEQYF.

The chain links TRBV14 to TRBJ2-7; TRBD1 is a possible D gene (5 bases). Germline V gene data show CDR1 as SGHDN and CDR2 as FVKESK. The CDR3 runs to 14 residues. V was trimmed by 4 bases and J by 5 bases, leaving 15 bases between them. CDR3 bases: TGTGCCAGCAGCCCGAACTACCAGGGCCACGAGCAGTACTTC. Translated, it gives CASSPNYQGHEQYF.

This clonotype was counted ten times or more. The chain combines TRBV13 with TRBJ2-3; D unclear. V was clipped by 3 bases and J by 1 base, with 11 bases between them. The CDR3 is 15 residues long. Germline CDR1 reads PRHDT; CDR2 reads FYEKMQ (reference sequence). CDR3: CASSFNGVRTDTQYF. The CDR3 nucleotides are TGTGCCAGCAGCTTCAATGGTGTACGCACAGATACGCAGTATTTT.

The CDR3 DNA reads TGCAGCGCCTCAGGGGGGTACACTGAAGCTTTCTTT. Amino acid sequence: CSASGGYTEAFF. The chain is built from TRBV29-1 and TRBJ1-1; 7 bases map to TRBD1. J was trimmed by 3 bases and V by 7 bases; bases with no gene match: 5. Germline V gene lookup returns CDR1 SQVTM and CDR2 ANQGSEA. The CDR3 is 12 amino acids.